The following is a T cell receptor beta chain sequence with its context. Trimming removed 1 base from V and 0 bases from J, with 18 bases in between. The CDR3 is 19 residues long. Germline V CDR1 and CDR2: MRHNA, SNTAGT. The protocol was immunoSEQ multiplex PCR, while the TCRdb copy is restricted to in-frame clones and leaves out a portion. This repertoire shows about 1 million clones, around 76% found once; its top ten account for around 1.5%. This record comes from a study of shared clonotypes between healthy human individuals. The source of this sequence is a young man in good health. This rearrangement joins TRBV6-4 to TRBJ1-4, with a weak D call TRBD1 (6 bases). The sequenced material came from memory CD4+ T cells sorted from blood. Specified subset: CD45RA-negative fraction. The CDR3 coding sequence is TGTGCCAGCAGTGACTGTATAGTTACAGGGTTATCAACTAATGAAAAACTGTTTTTT. It yields the protein CASSDCIVTGLSTNEKLFF.